The clone carrying this TCR beta chain was detected only a few times. Its antigen remains unknown. The data derive from a study of beta chain features in type 1 diabetes. Study-wide results and caveats: Patients with type 1 diabetes showed fewer VDJ junction insertions and more deletions.

From germline, CDR1 is MGHRA and CDR2 YSYEKL. V was pared by 1 base and J by 4 bases, with 10 bases between. The CDR3 length is 14 residues. The authors reverse transcribed all of the isolated RNA, so sequencing captured expressed TCRB transcripts. Profiling relied on immunoSEQ multiplex PCR, and the TCRdb table lists in-frame clones only, not all of them. Altogether around 99,000 clones are present, 40% being singletons, with the ten largest covering 0.065%. Sequenced material: stem cell memory CD4+ T cells from blood. V gene TRBV4-1 combines with J gene TRBJ1-1; possibly TRBD1 for D (6 bases). This clonotype originated in a woman aged 18-35 years in good health. The CDR3 DNA reads as TGCGCCAGCAGCCAAGTTGGGGGGGCCACTGAAGCTTTCTTT. It yields the protein CASSQVGGATEAFF.